This paragraph reports one T cell receptor beta chain. Which antigen it targets is not known. No much larger clonotype is one base removed from it; base qualities were not supplied. Whole blood was collected in K2EDTA tubes by collaborating institutions according to the institutions' own protocols. For TCRbeta analysis, collaborators shipped samples in one of three forms: frozen whole blood, isolated PBMCs, or DNA extracted from either of those sample types. These data are taken from a study of blood T cell repertoires in COVID-19 (dated by TCRdb to 2019 to 2021). At the level of the whole study: The collaborator samples originated in the United States, Italy and Spain and spanned the acute and convalescent phases of COVID-19. The prospective study material was composed of cDNA or gDNA derived from T cells, B-cell-depleted T cells, or PBMCs. Deeply sampled blood TCRbeta repertoires from subjects exposed to, actively infected with, or recovered from COVID-19 were included in the dataset. The repertoires were released in a freely available public database meant as a resource for research on the immune response to SARS-CoV-2. Samples came from the ongoing ImmuneRACE study (first 160 participants) plus 1,254 subjects from 6 global collaborators. A de-identified subject ID, COVID-19 status, age in years and sex were almost always included in the sample metadata. Where available, HLA class I and class II types were obtained from metadata supplied by the sample provider rather than from assay-based typing.

At the junction V is shortened by 3 bases and J by 4 bases; bases outside the gene matches: 5. The CDR3 numbers 14 residues from cysteine through phenylalanine. Only the CDR3 DNA is retained, 42 bases long and in frame from the first base. For CDR1 and CDR2, the germline V gene (reference sequence) lists SGHKS and YYEKEE. The immunoSEQ Assay, a bias-controlled multiplex PCR, was used to amplify TCRbeta CDR3 regions from genomic DNA. Per the authors' processing: Nucleated cell counts per sample were estimated from amplification of reference gene primers within the assay. To quantify the absolute abundance of each unique TCRbeta CDR3 rearrangement, sequence reads were collapsed and filtered. Productive Simpson clonality was computed per sample as the square root of Simpson's diversity index over productive rearrangements. Entries here come from immuneACCESS through TCRdb and include only in-frame sequences with V and J called. Some clones fail to appear in such tables; in the studies checked, an unresolved V gene covers under half of the shortfall, and the cause of the remainder is unknown. That table furnishes V, J and clone size, whereas the DNA furnished D and trimming. The sample table shows 130,000 to 150,000 clones, and about nine tenths are seen once. 1.5% to 2% of the sample rests with the top ten.

Overall study outcomes, separate from this receptor: Clinical and demographic metadata were provided uncurated, with the amount varying by source and participant.

The TCR comes from a human donor in a cohort sampled during active COVID-19. The chain is encoded by TRBV5-5 joined to TRBJ1-1, with TRBD1 identical over 8 junction bases. Sequencing used peripheral blood. The CDR3: CASSSDRGGTEAFF. The nucleotide sequence is TGTGCCAGCAGCTCCGACAGGGGAGGCACTGAAGCTTTCTTT.